This T cell receptor (beta chain) appears in the sequencing data of a study of lymphopenia after photon versus proton radiotherapy. Study-level points and caveats: Proton therapy kept repertoires fairly stable, unlike photons, which gained effector/memory cells.

The germline V gene has CDR1 SGHDT and CDR2 YYEEEE. The CDR3 sequence is 15 residues long. V was clipped by 1 base and J by 1 base, with 11 bases between them. This table comes from immunoSEQ multiplex PCR, and its TCRdb copy is limited to in-frame clones, with some not included. The data show 89,000 or so clones, around 88% seen once. A word on this clone: What it binds is not known.

The clonotype was recovered from a man between 60 and 70 years old with pancreatic cancer. The chain carries TRBV5-6 and TRBJ1-1, with D uncertain. The specimen was peripheral blood, collected from a patient treated with proton-based radiotherapy. The CDR3 DNA reads as TGTGCCAGCAGCTTGAGGTGGACGGCGAACACTGAAGCTTTCTTT. It codes for CASSLRWTANTEAFF.